Reported below is one TCR beta chain. The CDR3 has 16 residues. J was trimmed by 0 bases and V by 4 bases; bases with no gene match: 6. Germline values: CDR1 SEHNR, CDR2 FQNEAQ (reference sequence). This record belongs to a study of blood T cell repertoires in COVID-19. Study-wide background: The origin of the acute and convalescent COVID-19 samples was the United States, Italy and Spain. T cells, B-cell-depleted T cells, or PBMCs supplied cDNA or gDNA.

Seattle's cohort entered during active infection and was followed longitudinally. Original analysis: The authors estimated nucleated cell counts from reference gene primer amplification. The data were produced by immunoSEQ multiplex PCR, yet TCRdb's version contains in-frame clones alone and is incomplete. V and J calls and clone size are copied from that table; D and trimming were computed from the DNA. Of about 350,000 clones listed, around nine tenths were seen once; the top ten hold just under 4%. This TCR derives from a woman aged 60-75 years with COVID-19, enrolled during active disease. The sample comprised peripheral blood. The chain combines TRBV7-9 with TRBJ2-7; 10 bases align to TRBD2. The CDR3 DNA reads as TGTGCCAGCAGCTACGGACTAGCGGAGAGCTCCTACGAGCAGTACTTC. It specifies CASSYGLAESSYEQYF.